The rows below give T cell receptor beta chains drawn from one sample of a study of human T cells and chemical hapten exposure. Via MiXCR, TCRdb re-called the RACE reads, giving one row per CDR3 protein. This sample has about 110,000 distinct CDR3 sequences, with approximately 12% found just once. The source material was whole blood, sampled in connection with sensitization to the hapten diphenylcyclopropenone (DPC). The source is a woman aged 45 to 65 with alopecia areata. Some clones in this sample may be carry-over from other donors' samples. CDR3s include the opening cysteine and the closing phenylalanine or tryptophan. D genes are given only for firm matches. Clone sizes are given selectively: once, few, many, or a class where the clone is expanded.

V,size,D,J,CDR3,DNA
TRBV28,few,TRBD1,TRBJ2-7,CASKNPGTALVYEQYF,TGTGCCAGCAAGAATCCTGGGACAGCCCTCGTCTACGAGCAGTACTTC
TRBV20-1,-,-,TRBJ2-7,CSAREGWSEYYEQYF,TGCAGTGCTAGAGAGGGGTGGAGTGAGTACTACGAGCAGTACTTC
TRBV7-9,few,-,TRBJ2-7,CASSSSRAIREEQYF,TGTGCCAGCAGCTCCTCACGGGCCATAAGGGAGGAGCAGTACTTC
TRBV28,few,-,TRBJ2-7,CASSLIPPRGEQYF,TGTGCCAGCAGTTTAATACCCCCACGGGGCGAGCAGTACTTC
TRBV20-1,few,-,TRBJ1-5,CSARPTGNRSNQPQHF,TGCAGTGCTAGACCAACAGGGAATCGAAGCAATCAGCCCCAGCATTTT
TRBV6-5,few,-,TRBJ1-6,CASSYSKGLKSPLHF,TGTGCCAGCAGTTACTCGAAGGGACTCAAGTCACCCCTCCACTTT
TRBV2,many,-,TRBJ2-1,CASSRDGNNEQFF,TGTGCCAGCAGTAGGGATGGGAACAATGAGCAGTTCTTC
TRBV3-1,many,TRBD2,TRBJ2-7,CASSQGGTSYEQYF,TGTGCCAGCAGCCAAGGGGGGACTAGCTACGAGCAGTACTTC
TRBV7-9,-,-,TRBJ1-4,CASTLSAGREKLFF,TGTGCCAGCACCCTTTCAGCCGGCCGTGAAAAACTGTTTTTT
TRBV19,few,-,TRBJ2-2,CASSIFSSGELFF,TGTGCCAGTAGTATCTTCAGCTCTGGGGAGCTGTTTTTT
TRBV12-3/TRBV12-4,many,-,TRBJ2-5,CASRNTGIQETQYF,TGTGCCAGCAGGAACACAGGGATTCAAGAGACCCAGTACTTC
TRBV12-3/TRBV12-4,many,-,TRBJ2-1,CASSPPGGNFYNEQFF,TGTGCCAGCAGCCCCCCGGGTGGAAACTTCTACAATGAGCAGTTCTTC
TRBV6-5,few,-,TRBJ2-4,CASSSGAMAKNIQYF,TGTGCCAGCAGTTCGGGGGCGATGGCCAAAAACATTCAGTACTTC
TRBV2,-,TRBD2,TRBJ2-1,CASRLSGSLYNEQFF,TGTGCCAGCAGACTTAGCGGGAGTCTCTACAATGAGCAGTTCTTC
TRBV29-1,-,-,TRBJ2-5,CSVEGHSRETQYF,TGCAGCGTTGAAGGGCATAGTCGAGAGACCCAGTACTTC
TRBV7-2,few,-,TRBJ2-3,CASSLGGWETDTQYF,TGTGCCAGCAGCTTAGGGGGTTGGGAGACAGATACGCAGTATTTT
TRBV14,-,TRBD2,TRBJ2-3,CASSHPKVGGGSTDTQYF,TGTGCCAGCAGCCACCCGAAGGTTGGCGGGGGGAGCACAGATACGCAGTATTTT
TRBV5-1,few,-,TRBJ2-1,CASSLDSGEQFF,TGCGCCAGCAGCTTGGATTCTGGGGAGCAGTTCTTC
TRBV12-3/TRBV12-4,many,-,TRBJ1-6,CASSLSDRDSPLHF,TGTGCCAGCAGTTTATCAGACAGAGATTCACCCCTCCACTTT
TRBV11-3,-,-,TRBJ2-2,CASSGPHTGELFF,TGTGCCAGCAGCGGGCCGCACACCGGGGAGCTGTTTTTT
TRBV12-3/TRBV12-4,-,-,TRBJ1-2,CASSSYTVAGYTF,TGTGCCAGCAGCTCATATACAGTAGCTGGCTACACCTTC
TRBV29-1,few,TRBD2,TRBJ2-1,CSARGKAGIYYNEQFF,TGCAGCGCCCGGGGTAAAGCGGGGATCTACTACAATGAGCAGTTCTTC
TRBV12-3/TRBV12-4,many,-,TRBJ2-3,CASTLPSAAGSTDTQYF,TGTGCCAGCACCCTACCGTCGGCTGCGGGAAGCACAGATACGCAGTATTTT
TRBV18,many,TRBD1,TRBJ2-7,CASSPTGNSYEQYF,TGTGCCAGCTCACCGACAGGGAACTCCTACGAGCAGTACTTC
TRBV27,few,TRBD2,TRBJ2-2,CASSLLAGGGNTGELFF,TGTGCCAGCAGTCTTCTAGCGGGAGGCGGGAACACCGGGGAGCTGTTTTTT
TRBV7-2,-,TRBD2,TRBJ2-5,CASSYGGETQYF,TGTGCCAGCAGCTACGGGGGGGAGACCCAGTACTTC
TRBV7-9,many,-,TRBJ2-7,CASSLLGSEQYF,TGTGCCAGCAGCTTATTGGGCAGCGAGCAGTACTTC
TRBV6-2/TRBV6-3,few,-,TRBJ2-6,CASSYTGSGANVLTF,TGTGCCAGCAGTTACACCGGCTCTGGGGCCAACGTCCTGACTTTC
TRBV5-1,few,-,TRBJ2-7,CASSSGTQTYEQYF,TGCGCCAGCAGCTCCGGGACACAGACCTACGAGCAGTACTTC
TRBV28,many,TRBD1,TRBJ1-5,CASSSADRDNQPQHF,TGTGCCAGCAGCTCAGCAGACAGGGACAATCAGCCCCAGCATTTT
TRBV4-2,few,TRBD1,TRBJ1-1,CASSQDRDRVAEAFF,TGTGCCAGCAGCCAAGATCGGGACAGGGTCGCTGAAGCTTTCTTT
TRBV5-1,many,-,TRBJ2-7,CASSLAEPYEQYF,TGCGCCAGCAGCCTCGCGGAGCCCTACGAGCAGTACTTC
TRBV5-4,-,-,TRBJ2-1,CASAIASASYNEQFF,TGTGCCAGCGCCATCGCAAGCGCTTCCTACAATGAGCAGTTCTTC
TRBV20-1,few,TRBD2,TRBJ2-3,CSARALAGALDTQYF,TGCAGTGCTAGAGCTTTAGCGGGGGCCCTGGATACGCAGTATTTT
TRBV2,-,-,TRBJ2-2,CASMTAGYTGELFF,TGTGCCAGCATGACGGCAGGGTACACCGGGGAGCTGTTTTTT
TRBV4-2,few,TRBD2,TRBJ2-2,CASSHESMGLAGAYSNTGELFF,TGTGCCAGCAGCCACGAAAGTATGGGGCTAGCGGGGGCCTATTCGAACACCGGGGAGCTGTTTTTT
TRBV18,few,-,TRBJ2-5,CASSPPPTQETQYF,TGTGCCAGCTCACCACCGCCGACCCAGGAGACCCAGTACTTC
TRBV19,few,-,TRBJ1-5,CASSIDLQRYQPQHF,TGTGCCAGTAGTATAGATCTACAGCGGTATCAGCCCCAGCATTTT
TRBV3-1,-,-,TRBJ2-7,CASNGYQTYEQYF,TGTGCCAGCAACGGCTACCAAACCTACGAGCAGTACTTC
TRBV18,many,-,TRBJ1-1,CASSPDLTEAFF,TGTGCCAGCTCACCTGATCTAACTGAAGCTTTCTTT
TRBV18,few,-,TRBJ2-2,CASSGGSNTGELFF,TGTGCCAGCTCAGGAGGATCGAACACCGGGGAGCTGTTTTTT
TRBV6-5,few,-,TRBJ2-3,CASSKTGTFTSDTQYF,TGTGCCAGCAGTAAAACCGGGACCTTTACTTCTGATACGCAGTATTTT
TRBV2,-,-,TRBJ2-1,CASRAPGGHTYNEQFF,TGTGCCAGCAGAGCCCCCGGGGGACACACCTACAATGAGCAGTTCTTC
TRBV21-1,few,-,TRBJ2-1,CASSRTSGIINEQFF,TGTGCCAGCAGCCGGACTAGCGGGATAATAAATGAGCAGTTCTTC
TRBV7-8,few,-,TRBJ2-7,CASSSTYTWYF,TGTGCCAGCAGCTCGACATATACGTGGTACTTC
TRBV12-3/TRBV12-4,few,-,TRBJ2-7,CASSLQGTGYEQYF,TGTGCCAGCAGTTTACAGGGGACCGGCTACGAGCAGTACTTC
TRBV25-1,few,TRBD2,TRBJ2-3,CASSEVAGLADTQYF,TGTGCCAGCAGTGAAGTAGCGGGATTGGCGGATACGCAGTATTTT
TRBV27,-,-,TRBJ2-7,CASSLYSKDYEQYF,TGTGCCAGCAGTTTATACAGCAAAGACTACGAGCAGTACTTC
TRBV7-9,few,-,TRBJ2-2,CASSFGDTGELFF,TGTGCCAGCAGCTTTGGAGATACCGGGGAGCTGTTTTTT
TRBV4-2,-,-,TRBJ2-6,CASSQDVGSGANVLTF,TGTGCCAGCAGCCAAGATGTGGGCTCTGGGGCCAACGTCCTGACTTTC
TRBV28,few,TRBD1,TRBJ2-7,CASSQPGQAMRYEQYF,TGTGCCAGCAGTCAACCGGGACAGGCCATGAGATACGAGCAGTACTTC
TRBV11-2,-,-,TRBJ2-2,CASSSRMNTGELFF,TGTGCCAGCAGCTCACGAATGAACACCGGGGAGCTGTTTTTT
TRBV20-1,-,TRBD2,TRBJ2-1,CSARDLFGGGDYNEQFF,TGCAGTGCTAGAGATCTCTTCGGCGGGGGAGACTACAATGAGCAGTTCTTC
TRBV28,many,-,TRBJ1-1,CASTQPMNTEAFF,TGTGCCAGCACCCAACCCATGAACACTGAAGCTTTCTTT
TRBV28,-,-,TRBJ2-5,CASSNLHQTSQETQYF,TGTGCCAGCAGCAACTTACACCAGACTTCCCAAGAGACCCAGTACTTC
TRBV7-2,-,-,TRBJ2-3,CASSFGPLWDTQYF,TGTGCCAGCAGCTTTGGCCCTCTATGGGATACGCAGTATTTT
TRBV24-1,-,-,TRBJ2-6,CATSDALVGGSSGANVLTF,TGTGCCACCAGTGATGCCCTCGTCGGGGGTAGCTCTGGGGCCAACGTCCTGACTTTC
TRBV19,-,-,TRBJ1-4,CASSIDPQGRDFATNEKLFF,TGTGCCAGTAGTATAGATCCGCAGGGGCGCGATTTTGCAACTAATGAAAAACTGTTTTTT
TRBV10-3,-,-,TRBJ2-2,CAISEYEHTGELFF,TGTGCCATCAGTGAATATGAGCACACCGGGGAGCTGTTTTTT
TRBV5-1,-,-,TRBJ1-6,CASSLLPRRPDSPTTYNSPLHF,TGCGCCAGCAGCTTGCTCCCCCGCCGACCGGACAGTCCAACAACCTATAATTCACCCCTCCACTTT